The source of this T cell receptor (beta chain) is a study of blood T cell repertoires in COVID-19. At the level of the study: Donors in the United States, Italy and Spain gave samples during acute or convalescent COVID-19.

The sample holds one count of this clone. Unmatched junction bases numbered 13, after V lost 6 bases and J lost 0 bases. This CDR3 spans 18 amino acids. CDR1 is LNHDA and CDR2 is SQIVND in the germline V gene (reference sequence). In the original workflow: Estimation of nucleated cell counts was performed using reference gene primer amplification. The method was immunoSEQ multiplex PCR; TCRdb's version includes in-frame clones alone and lacks a portion of them. That table furnishes V, J and clone size, whereas the DNA furnished D and trimming. The sample holds under 80,000 clones, more than 70% seen once.

The source is a man aged 60-69 years with acute or convalescent COVID-19. J is TRBJ2-1 and V is TRBV19; the match to TRBD1 covers 8 bases. Sequenced sample: peripheral blood. CDR3 sequence reads: CASSRGPVVASSYNEQFF. Here the CDR3 DNA reads TGTGCCAGTAGCAGGGGGCCGGTGGTCGCGAGCTCCTACAATGAGCAGTTCTTC.